The source of this TCR beta chain is a study of PD-1 blockade in classical Hodgkin lymphoma. General study results and limits: Reported baseline diversity: healthy donors highest, relapsed/refractory patients lowest.

The sample's time point: newly diagnosed, previously untreated cHL patient sample. Thawed PBMCs underwent magnetic negative selection to yield purified CD4+ T cells. The study compared against PBMCs from newly diagnosed, untreated classical Hodgkin lymphoma. Some clones are missing from TCRdb's copy, which holds only in-frame ones; the method was immunoSEQ multiplex PCR. The table includes roughly 31,000 clones, around 90% detected once. This clone was observed a single time. Its antigen is currently unknown. The germline V gene has CDR1 GTSNPN and CDR2 SVGIG (reference sequence). Trimming left V 0 bases short and J 5 bases short, with 10 bases between. The CDR3 extends over 13 amino acids.

V is TRBV30 and J is TRBJ2-5; possibly TRBD1 for D (5 bases). The TCR comes from a human donor with classical Hodgkin lymphoma. Sequenced: CD4+ T cells from blood. CDR3 loop: CAWSVQATETQYF. CDR3 DNA sequence: TGTGCCTGGAGTGTACAGGCGACGGAGACCCAGTACTTC.